This T cell receptor beta chain is drawn from a study of blood T cells in healthy people across ages. General study results and limits: The donors' CMV status was not determined, possibly confounding changes in expanded clonotypes.

Per individual sample, total RNA of at least 5.5 micrograms was extracted. The use of a sample-barcoded 5' primer and a J-beta primer mix characterized a second PCR of about 7 to 12 cycles. A single record per CDR3 protein comes from TCRdb applying MiXCR to the 5' RACE reads. This sample yields approximately 780,000 distinct CDR3 sequences, of which approximately 24% are seen a single time; approximately 2.9% belongs to the top ten. Germline V lookup: CDR1 DFQATT, CDR2 SNEGSKA (reference sequence). Trimming cost V 5 bases and J 8 bases; bases outside gene matches: 11. There are 15 residues in the CDR3. Notes on this clonotype: Antigen unknown.

The sample also formed part of further work on T cells of mothers and their children. From that study: Within related and unrelated pairs, thymic selection shapes TCR recombination output in a similar way. Compared with unrelated pairs, related mother-child pairs had slightly higher, non-significant overlap.

The sample was blood. The chain combines TRBV20-1 with TRBJ2-1, with 11 nucleotides matching TRBD2. This TCR came from a boy younger than 18 in good health. The CDR3 DNA follows: TGCAGTGCTCCCACGACCACTAGCGGGAGATATGAGCAGTTCTTC. Encoded protein: CSAPTTTSGRYEQFF.